This T cell receptor (beta chain) was retrieved from a study of blood T cells in healthy people across ages. A J-beta primer mix and a sample-barcoded 5' primer were used in a second PCR of roughly 6 to 11 cycles. Samples each returned at least 3 million CDR3-containing paired-end reads. TCRdb used MiXCR to reprocess the 5' RACE reads, holding one entry per CDR3 protein. The sample contains about 600,000 distinct CDR3 sequences, less than 60% of which appear only once. This clonotype was recorded many times. What it binds is unknown. V shed 4 bases and J shed 4 bases, with 7 bases lying between them. The germline V gene has CDR1 MNHEY and CDR2 SVGAGI. This CDR3 comprises 12 residues. General study results and limits: Using unsorted PBMCs precluded a conclusive naive versus antigen-experienced comparison. With donor CMV status unknown, expanded clonotype changes were possibly confounded. More naive CD4+ cells and higher diversity marked long-lived donors relative to aged donors.

The source of this sequence is a man older than 75 in good health. Input material: blood. This chain uses TRBV6-5 with TRBJ1-2; no reliable D call. DNA of the CDR3: TGTGCCAGCAGTTCGCAGGCCTATGGCTACACCTTC. Encoded protein: CASSSQAYGYTF.